This T cell receptor (beta chain) was captured in a study of T cell repertoires in cytomegalovirus infection. A single record per CDR3 protein comes from TCRdb applying MiXCR to the reads. Of 700,000 to 900,000 distinct CDR3 sequences in the sample, around 29% were seen once. The CDR3 runs to 15 residues. CDR1 is LNHDA, CDR2 SQIVND, per germline (reference sequence). Trimming pared 5 bases from V and 3 bases from J, leaving 16 bases between. About this clonotype: What it binds is unknown.

This specimen consisted of cultured CD8+ T cells from PBMCs, obtained from culture after CMV antigen stimulation. This TCR was recovered from a human donor in good health (CMV status not recorded). Some clones in this sample may be carry-over from other donors' samples. This chain uses TRBV19 with TRBJ1-1; unclear D gene. In DNA, the CDR3 is TGTGCCAGTAGTTTTCGGCGGCACCGCGACACTGAAGCTTTCTTT. Its translation: CASSFRRHRDTEAFF.